A selection of T cell receptor beta chains follows, all from one sample in a study of shared T cell receptors in the human thymus. Libraries were prepared by immunoSEQ multiplex PCR; TCRdb keeps only in-frame clonotypes and omits some of them. This sample has more than 550,000 clones; approximately 85% occur once, and the top ten carry about 0.0098%. This sample was also put to use in a study of human thymus T cells.

Sequenced: thymocytes. The receptors here all came from a girl younger than two with a congenital heart defect. The CDR3 runs from the conserved cysteine through the conserved F or W. D genes are given only for firm matches. Rows give clone size only sometimes, using once, few, many, or a class for an expanded clone.

clone_size	v_call	d_call	j_call	cdr3_nt	cdr3_aa
NA	TRBV15	NA	TRBJ2-5	TGTGCCACCAGCAGAGATATTTGGGGGGGGCGATTGGGAGAGACCCAGTACTTC	CATSRDIWGGRLGETQYF
few	TRBV9	TRBD1	TRBJ2-7	TGTGCCAGCAGCATCCGGGACAGCTCTTACGAGCAGTACTTC	CASSIRDSSYEQYF
NA	TRBV5-1	NA	TRBJ1-6	TGCGCCAGCAGCTCTGTGGACACTGCAAATTCACCCCTCCACTTT	CASSSVDTANSPLHF
NA	TRBV9	NA	TRBJ2-7	TGTGCCAGCAGCGTAGAGGGGGGGCCTAGGGAGCAGTACTTC	CASSVEGGPREQYF
NA	TRBV5-4	NA	TRBJ1-6	TGTGCCAGCAGCTTGGCCTCTGGGGGGAAGGATTCACCCCTCCACTTT	CASSLASGGKDSPLHF
NA	TRBV6-1	NA	TRBJ2-4	TGTGCCAGCAGCCTTACGGGACTAGCCAAAAACATTCAGTACTTC	CASSLTGLAKNIQYF
NA	TRBV27	NA	TRBJ1-3	TGTGCCAGCAGTCCCACTCCGCGGGGGGAGGAAAACACCATATATTTT	CASSPTPRGEENTIYF
NA	TRBV18	TRBD1	TRBJ1-2	TGTGCCAGCTCACCAAGGGACAGGGACCGCGACTATGGCTACACCTTC	CASSPRDRDRDYGYTF
NA	TRBV6-5	NA	TRBJ2-7	TGTGCCAGCAGTTGCGGAAGGGGGTCCTCCTACGAGCAGTACTTC	CASSCGRGSSYEQYF
NA	TRBV4-2	NA	TRBJ1-5	TGTGCCAGCAGCCAAGATAGTGGGCCACACGTACGCAATCAGCCCCAGCATTTT	CASSQDSGPHVRNQPQHF
NA	TRBV27	NA	TRBJ2-7	TGTGCCAGCGGAGGCAATTCGGGCCACTACGAGCAGTACTTC	CASGGNSGHYEQYF
NA	TRBV7-2	TRBD1	TRBJ2-7	TGTGCCAGCAGCTACCAACAAGGGGACAGGGGCTCCTACGAGCAGTACTTC	CASSYQQGDRGSYEQYF
NA	TRBV7-6	TRBD2	TRBJ2-1	TGTGCCAGCAGCCTAGGTAGCGGGGGGATCTGCAATGAGCAGTTCTTC	CASSLGSGGICNEQFF
NA	TRBV7-7	NA	TRBJ1-4	TGTGCCAGCAGCTTTGGAGGGCCCACTAATGAAAAACTGTTTTTT	CASSFGGPTNEKLFF
once	TRBV7-2	NA	TRBJ1-1	TGTGCCAGCAGCTTAGAGAAGTCGTGGGGGGTTCCCACTGAAGCTTTCTTT	CASSLEKSWGVPTEAFF
NA	TRBV5-6	TRBD2	TRBJ2-5	TGTGCCAGCAGCTTGGATCTCACGGAGCGGGGGAACCAAGAGACCCAGTACTTC	CASSLDLTERGNQETQYF
NA	TRBV29-1	TRBD1	TRBJ1-2	TGCAGCGTTGAAGAAGAAGAGACCGGGACAGCCAACTATGGCTACACCTTC	CSVEEEETGTANYGYTF
few	TRBV2	NA	TRBJ1-5	TGTGCCAGCAGCCGCAGGGTTCATCAGCCCCAGCATTTT	CASSRRVHQPQHF
once	TRBV6-6	NA	TRBJ2-5	TGTGCCAGCCACGCATCGGGGTTCTGGAAAGAGACCCAGTACTTC	CASHASGFWKETQYF
NA	TRBV4-3	NA	TRBJ1-1	TGCGCCAGCAGCCAAGATCTTCAGGATCGGCAGAGGAACACTGAAGCTTTCTTT	CASSQDLQDRQRNTEAFF
NA	TRBV6-6	NA	TRBJ1-1	TGTGCCAGCAGCGAAATGGACAGAGCGAACACTGAAGCTTTCTTT	CASSEMDRANTEAFF
NA	TRBV20-1	NA	TRBJ1-2	TGCAGTGCCCCAGGGAACTATGGCTACACCTTC	CSAPGNYGYTF
NA	TRBV19	NA	TRBJ1-1	TGTGCCACCAACCCAAGAGGCCGCGGGAACACTGAAGCTTTCTTT	CATNPRGRGNTEAFF
NA	TRBV6-5	NA	TRBJ2-3	TGTGCCAGCAGATATAGACTCCTCCGCACAGATACGCAGTATTTT	CASRYRLLRTDTQYF
NA	TRBV2	TRBD1	TRBJ1-6	TGTGCCAGCAGCCCGAATGTCCGGGACAGGAGCTCCTATAATTCACCCCTCCACTTT	CASSPNVRDRSSYNSPLHF
once	TRBV6-5	NA	TRBJ1-2	TGTGCCAGCAGGCGTCAGGGGTTAAGATTTGGCTACACCTTC	CASRRQGLRFGYTF
NA	TRBV5-5	NA	TRBJ2-7	TGTGCCAGCAGCTTGGCAGTTACAGCCTTCTACGAGCAGTACTTC	CASSLAVTAFYEQYF
NA	TRBV29-1	NA	TRBJ1-1	TGCAGCGTTGACCCCCCGGGCACTGAAGCTTTCTTT	CSVDPPGTEAFF
once	TRBV11-1	TRBD1	TRBJ2-7	TGTGCCAGCAGCTCTGGACAGGGCTACTCCTACGAGCAGTACTTC	CASSSGQGYSYEQYF
once	TRBV27	TRBD1	TRBJ1-5	TGTGCCAGCAGTCCGCTTGACAGGGGTTCCAATCAGCCCCAGCATTTT	CASSPLDRGSNQPQHF
NA	TRBV5-1	TRBD2	TRBJ2-1	TGCGCCAGCAGCCCTGGGGGGGGGTATGAGCAGTTCTTC	CASSPGGGYEQFF
NA	TRBV10-3	TRBD1	TRBJ2-7	TGTGCCATCAGCCCGGGACAGCACTACGAGCAGTACTTC	CAISPGQHYEQYF
NA	TRBV2	TRBD1	TRBJ1-1	TGTGCCAGCAGTGAAGACAGGGGGGCCACTGAAGCTTTCTTT	CASSEDRGATEAFF
NA	TRBV5-1	TRBD1	TRBJ1-5	TGCGCCAGCAGCTTTAGAGACAGGGTAAGGCGGAGCAATCAGCCCCAGCATTTT	CASSFRDRVRRSNQPQHF
few	TRBV4-1	NA	TRBJ2-7	TGCGCCAGCAGCCAAGACGTACAGAGCTCCTACGAGCAGTACTTC	CASSQDVQSSYEQYF
NA	TRBV5-6	NA	TRBJ2-7	TGTGCCAGCAGCTTGGGAACTTGGGGCCGAAAACAATCCCCCTACGAGCAGTACTTC	CASSLGTWGRKQSPYEQYF
NA	TRBV4-1	NA	TRBJ1-6	TGCGCCAGCAGCCAAGTCTCCGGTACCCGGGTTAGTAATTCACCCCTCCACTTT	CASSQVSGTRVSNSPLHF
few	TRBV7-2	NA	TRBJ1-5	TGTGCCAGCAGCCCCCAAAGCGGGGACATCAATCAGCCCCAGCATTTT	CASSPQSGDINQPQHF
NA	TRBV29-1	TRBD1	TRBJ1-3	TGCAGCGTTGGGACAGGGGCAGGAAACACCATATATTTT	CSVGTGAGNTIYF
NA	TRBV19	NA	TRBJ1-6	TGTGCCAGCAGACAGAAGTCCTATAATTCACCCCTCCACTTT	CASRQKSYNSPLHF
NA	TRBV2	TRBD1	TRBJ1-2	TGTGCCACCCCGGGGGGACAGGTCGCAGGGGGCTACACCTTC	CATPGGQVAGGYTF
NA	TRBV27	NA	TRBJ1-5	TGTGCCAGCAGGGCCCCAGGGTTTATTGGCAATCAGCCCCAGCATTTT	CASRAPGFIGNQPQHF
NA	TRBV5-1	NA	TRBJ2-7	TGCGCCAGCAGCTTCCTCTGGGGGGGACAAGGTACGGATCGTGGCTACGAGCAGTACTTC	CASSFLWGGQGTDRGYEQYF
NA	TRBV28	TRBD1	TRBJ1-1	TGTGCCAGCAGTCCAGGGGGCCGCGTCACTGAAGCTTTCTTT	CASSPGGRVTEAFF
NA	TRBV7-2	NA	TRBJ1-3	TGTGCCAGCAGCTCCGGACTATCTCGAAACACCATATATTTT	CASSSGLSRNTIYF
NA	TRBV19	NA	TRBJ1-5	TGTGCCAGTAGGGCAGGGAAACCCCAGCATTTT	CASRAGKPQHF
once	TRBV14	NA	TRBJ2-1	TGTGCCAGCAGCCAAGCCCCTAGACTCTACAATGAGCAGTTCTTC	CASSQAPRLYNEQFF
NA	TRBV19	TRBD1	TRBJ1-2	TGTGCCAGTAGTCCTCCGACAGGGACAGGGGGTAATGGCTACACCTTC	CASSPPTGTGGNGYTF
NA	TRBV4-1	NA	TRBJ1-2	TGCGCCAGCAGCCAAGTAGCAGGGATTGATGGCTACACCTTC	CASSQVAGIDGYTF
NA	TRBV27	NA	TRBJ1-5	TGTGCCAGCAGTTTATCAGTGGGCCACAATCAGCCCCAGCATTTT	CASSLSVGHNQPQHF
NA	TRBV28	NA	TRBJ2-5	TGTGCCAGCAGTCCCCTCCTACCCTTGGAGACCCAGTACTTC	CASSPLLPLETQYF
NA	TRBV6-6	NA	TRBJ2-3	TGTGCCAGCAGTTATGCGCGGGTGCACGATACGCAGTATTTT	CASSYARVHDTQYF
once	TRBV7-2	TRBD2	TRBJ2-5	TGTGCCAGCAGCTTAGGACTAGCGGGGGGTGGGCAAGAGACCCAGTACTTC	CASSLGLAGGGQETQYF
NA	TRBV4-3	TRBD1	TRBJ1-6	TGCGCCAGCAGCCGAACTTATGACAGGGTTCAGGACCCGAGCTCCTATAATTCACCCCTCCACTTT	CASSRTYDRVQDPSSYNSPLHF
NA	TRBV2	NA	TRBJ2-1	TGTGCCAGCCGCGGAGGAATCTCCTACAATGAGCAGTTCTTC	CASRGGISYNEQFF